The 27 T cell receptor beta chains reported below all come from one sample, sequenced in a study of blood T cell repertoires in COVID-19. Profiling relied on immunoSEQ multiplex PCR, and the TCRdb table lists in-frame clones only, not all of them. In the table there are hundreds of thousands of clones, roughly nine tenths of which are singletons. The sequenced sample consisted of peripheral blood. All receptors derive from a man aged 55 to 70 who had recovered from COVID-19.

The CDR3 sequence is CASRESGGNTIYF. CDR3 bases: TGTGCCAGCAGGGAGAGCGGAGGAAACACCATATATTTT. The chain combines TRBV6-5 with TRBJ1-3; no clear D. The CDR3 consists of 13 residues. Deletions cut 6 bases from V and 4 bases from J, with 10 bases between. In germline, CDR1 is MNHEY, CDR2 SVGAGI.

The chain joins TRBV19 to TRBJ1-5; 8 bases line up with TRBD1. The CDR3 has 14 amino acids. The J segment lost 6 bases and the V segment lost 8 bases, leaving 9 bases of the junction unmatched. The germline V gene encodes CDR1 LNHDA and CDR2 SQIVND (reference sequence). CDR3 DNA sequence: TGTGCCAGTTGTGTCACAGGGGGATCTCAGCCCCAGCATTTT. Translated, it gives CASCVTGGSQPQHF.

The chain couples TRBV6-4 to TRBJ2-3, with 8 nucleotides matching TRBD1. The CDR3 contains 18 residues. Per germline, CDR1 MRHNA and CDR2 SNTAGT. V lost 2 bases to trimming and J lost 0 bases; unmatched junction nucleotides: 10. The CDR3 coding sequence is TGTGCCAGCAGTGACCGGTCAGGGGGCGGCTCTAGCACAGATACGCAGTATTTT. Amino acids: CASSDRSGGGSSTDTQYF.

This chain uses TRBV30 with TRBJ1-1; D remains ambiguous. V gave up 0 bases and J gave up 1 base, with 15 bases separating them. The V gene's germline CDR1 is GTSNPN and CDR2 SVGIG (reference sequence). The CDR3 sequence is 16 residues long. This CDR3 is CAWSVKWLGRNTEAFF. In DNA form, the CDR3 reads TGTGCCTGGAGTGTAAAGTGGCTTGGCAGGAACACTGAAGCTTTCTTT. Drawing the rest from reference TRBV30 and TRBJ1-1, the complete variable domain is SQTIHQWPATLVQPVGSPLSLECTVEGTSNPNLYWYRQAAGRGLQLLFYSVGIGQISSEVPQNLSASRPQDRQFILSSKKLLLSDSGFYLCAWSVKWLGRNTEAFFGQGTRLTVV.

V gene TRBV5-4 combines with J gene TRBJ2-3, with 7 nucleotides matching TRBD2. This CDR3 has 18 amino acids. Germline trimming cut 4 bases from V and 5 bases from J; bases unmatched to any gene: 19. From germline, CDR1 is SGHNT and CDR2 YYREEE (reference sequence). The CDR3 loop is CASSPRLWGWGGRDTQYF. In DNA form, the CDR3 reads TGTGCCAGCAGCCCGCGCCTCTGGGGCTGGGGGGGTAGAGATACGCAGTATTTT.

The CDR3 sequence is CASSLPLGQGEATEAFF. The CDR3 DNA follows: TGTGCCAGCAGTTTACCGTTGGGACAGGGGGAGGCCACTGAAGCTTTCTTT. This chain joins TRBV28 and TRBJ1-1; 11 bases line up with TRBD1. V dropped 2 bases and J dropped 4; count of bases not matched to a gene: 9. Germline V lookup: CDR1 MDHEN, CDR2 SYDVKM. This CDR3 is 17 amino acids long.

J is TRBJ2-7 and V is TRBV6-5; 7 nucleotides line up with TRBD1. V lost 6 bases to trimming and J lost 0 bases; unmatched junction nucleotides: 8. This CDR3 contains 15 residues. The germline V gene encodes CDR1 MNHEY and CDR2 SVGAGI. CDR3 in amino acids: CASRPGQRSSYEQYV. CDR3 nucleotides: TGTGCCAGCAGACCGGGACAGAGGAGCTCCTACGAGCAGTACGTC.

The genes are TRBV6-5 and TRBJ1-5; D is perhaps TRBD1 (6 bases). CDR1 is MNHEY and CDR2 is SVGAGI in the germline V gene. This CDR3 has 13 amino acids. With 5 bases removed from V and 6 bases from J, the gap between germline ends came to 11 bases. The CDR3 loop reads CASSPNRVQPQHF. CDR3 coding DNA: TGTGCCAGCAGTCCAAACAGGGTTCAGCCCCAGCATTTT.

This chain uses TRBV5-1 with TRBJ1-2, with D maybe TRBD1 (6 bases). Germline V CDR1 and CDR2: SGHRS, YFSETQ. The CDR3 consists of 14 residues. V was shortened by 4 bases and J by 3 bases, with 13 bases between the two germline ends. The CDR3 DNA reads as TGCGCCAGCAGCACAGGGTTTGGGGACTATGGCTACACCTTC. It translates to CASSTGFGDYGYTF.

The rearrangement joins TRBV3-1 (or the pseudogene TRBV3-2) to TRBJ1-6; no clear D. CDR1 is LGHDT, CDR2 YNNKEL, per germline (reference sequence). V was shortened by 0 bases and J by 5 bases, with 8 bases between the two germline ends. This CDR3 is built from 15 residues. CDR3 DNA sequence: TGTGCCAGCAGCCAAGACGGTCCGCATAATTCACCCCTCCACTTT. This gives the protein CASSQDGPHNSPLHF.

This clone showed up just a few times. The V gene is TRBV19, the J gene TRBJ1-5; D perhaps matches TRBD1 (5 bases). V lost 5 bases to trimming and J lost 9 bases, with 11 bases between them. The CDR3 contains 12 residues. In germline, CDR1 is LNHDA, CDR2 SQIVND (reference sequence). CDR3 DNA sequence: TGTGCCAGTAGTTGGCAGGGCGGGCCCCAGCATTTT. Protein product: CASSWQGGPQHF.

The chain links TRBV6-6 to TRBJ2-1, with D perhaps TRBD2 (7 bases). The germline V and J ends were trimmed by 7 bases and 4 bases, with 14 bases remaining between them. The CDR3 contains 14 residues. The V gene's germline CDR1 is MNHNY and CDR2 SVGAGI (reference sequence). The CDR3 DNA sequence: TGTGCCAGCAAGGGAGGGGGGTCATACAATGAGCAGTTCTTC. The encoded protein is CASKGGGSYNEQFF.

The genes are TRBV24-1 and TRBJ2-7; 9 bases map to TRBD1. Germline V gives CDR1 KGHDR, CDR2 SFDVKD. CDR3 length equals 15 residues. V trimming: 4 bases; J trimming: 5 bases; junction bases outside the gene matches: 8. CDR3 protein: CATSEYRGPRHEQYF. Here the CDR3 DNA reads TGTGCCACCAGTGAGTACAGGGGGCCCCGCCACGAGCAGTACTTC.

The V call is TRBV20-1, the J call TRBJ1-2; D unclear. Trimming cost V 4 bases and J 8 bases, with 8 bases left between them. Germline V gene data show CDR1 as DFQATT and CDR2 as SNEGSKA (reference sequence). The CDR3 covers 10 residues. CDR3 region: CSAIDRGYTF. In DNA form, the CDR3 reads TGCAGTGCTATAGATCGGGGCTACACCTTC.

The chain joins TRBV25-1 to TRBJ2-1; maybe TRBD2 (5 bases). Germline CDR1 and CDR2: MGHDK and SYGVNS. The germline V and J ends were trimmed by 7 bases and 4 bases, with 17 bases remaining between them. The CDR3 length is 15 residues. The CDR3 sequence: CASTISRGRYNEQFF. The DNA of the CDR3 is TGTGCCAGCACCATATCCCGGGGAAGATACAATGAGCAGTTCTTC.

CDR3 coding DNA: TGTGCCAGCAGCCAAGAGGGACTAGCGGGGGGCCTCTTCTACGAGCAGTACGTC. It translates to CASSQEGLAGGLFYEQYV. V and J are TRBV3-1 (or the pseudogene TRBV3-2) and TRBJ2-7, with 15 bases identical to TRBD2. CDR3 length: 18 amino acids. Germline CDR1 reads LGHDT; CDR2 reads YNNKEL (reference sequence). Germline trimming cut 0 bases from V and 3 bases from J; bases unmatched to any gene: 6.

J is TRBJ2-3 and V is TRBV13; 10 positions agree with TRBD2. The CDR3 is made up of 15 amino acids. The V gene's germline CDR1 is PRHDT and CDR2 FYEKMQ (reference sequence). Trimming removed 5 bases from V and 2 bases from J; junction bases left unmatched: 4. The CDR3 coding sequence is TGTGCCAGCAGCCGGACTAGCGGATTCACAGATACGCAGTATTTT. Translation: CASSRTSGFTDTQYF.

The gene calls are TRBV19 and TRBJ1-1; 8 nucleotides align to TRBD1. CDR3 length: 14 residues. Trimming took 6 bases from V and 6 from J; bases not matched to a gene: 9. Germline V gene lookup returns CDR1 LNHDA and CDR2 SQIVND (reference sequence). In DNA, the CDR3 is TGTGCCAGTAGCCACAGGGGGAGGAGGGCTGAAGCTTTCTTT. It specifies CASSHRGRRAEAFF.

CDR3 coding DNA: TGCAGCGTTGGTGAACAGGGATCCGGGGAGCTGTTTTTT. As protein: CSVGEQGSGELFF. The genes are TRBV29-1 and TRBJ2-2; D is perhaps TRBD1 (6 bases). Germline loops: CDR1 SQVTM, CDR2 ANQGSEA. This CDR3 has 13 amino acids. The V end was cut by 4 bases, the J end by 6 bases, with 12 bases between.

A remark on this clone: Additional DNA sequences in this sample encode the identical CDR3. V is TRBV6-6 and J is TRBJ1-2, with D unclear. The germline V gene encodes CDR1 MNHNY and CDR2 SVGAGI (reference sequence). The CDR3 runs to 12 residues. V dropped 7 bases and J dropped 5 bases, with 11 bases sitting between them. CDR3: CASTGQSYGYTF. The CDR3 DNA follows: TGTGCCAGCACTGGGCAGTCGTATGGCTACACCTTC.

The gene calls are TRBV10-3 and TRBJ1-2, with 7 bases aligning to TRBD1. The CDR3 covers 12 residues. J lost 4 bases, V lost 10 bases, and 6 bases had no gene match. Germline CDR1 is ENHRY and CDR2 is SYGVKD. Written as DNA, the CDR3 is TGTGCCACCACCCGGGACAGCTATGGCTACACCTTC. It specifies CATTRDSYGYTF.

V is TRBV27 and J is TRBJ2-1; unclear D gene. Trimming cost V 0 bases and J 3 bases, with 18 bases left between them. The CDR3 is made up of 18 amino acids. Germline-derived CDR1 and CDR2 are MNHEY and SMNVEV (reference sequence). The CDR3 bases are TGTGCCAGCAGTTTATCTTTTGGCGAGCACGCGGACTACAATGAGCAGTTCTTC. Its protein product is CASSLSFGEHADYNEQFF.

The chain employs TRBV5-4 and TRBJ1-4; TRBD1 matches 9 bases. The CDR3 is 16 amino acids. V dropped 2 bases and J dropped 3; count of bases not matched to a gene: 5. The germline V gene encodes CDR1 SGHNT and CDR2 YYREEE (reference sequence). The CDR3 loop is CASSFGTGYSNEKLFF. CDR3 DNA sequence: TGTGCCAGCAGCTTTGGGACAGGGTACTCTAATGAAAAACTGTTTTTT.

The chain couples TRBV3-1 (or the pseudogene TRBV3-2) to TRBJ1-2; D is uncertain. V lost 4 bases to trimming and J lost 7 bases, with 13 bases between them. The CDR3 consists of 13 residues. Per the germline V gene, CDR1 is LGHDT and CDR2 is YNNKEL (reference sequence). The CDR3 DNA reads as TGTGCCAGCAGCCCCTTCCCGGGGAGTGGCTACACCTTC. It specifies CASSPFPGSGYTF.

V is TRBV7-2 and J is TRBJ2-3; 11 nucleotides align to TRBD2. Germline assignment: CDR1 SGHTA and CDR2 FQGNSA. This CDR3 comprises 18 residues. V lost 10 bases, J lost 6 bases, and 21 bases stayed unmatched. The CDR3 coding sequence is TGTGCCAACGCGCTAGCGGGGGGTCCTTTTCCCCCCCCCGATACGCAGTATTTT. This gives the protein CANALAGGPFPPPDTQYF.

The chain's CDR3 is CASSLIAGNTEAFF. CDR3 nucleotides: TGTGCCAGCAGTTTAATCGCAGGGAACACTGAAGCTTTCTTT. This sequence joins TRBV28 and TRBJ1-1; no clear D. Germline CDR1 and CDR2: MDHEN and SYDVKM. Trimming removed 2 bases from V and 1 base from J, with 8 bases in between. This CDR3 has 14 residues.

J is TRBJ2-7 and V is TRBV21-1; the tabulated D call, TRBD1, remains unverified against the DNA. TRBV21-1 is described as a pseudogene. The CDR3 runs to 16 residues. The CDR3 nucleotides are TGTGCCAGCATCTCAAGGATAGCACAGGGGAATTACGAGCAGTACGTC. This sequence encodes CASISRIAQGNYEQYV.